This paragraph covers one TCR beta chain sequence. During construction of the library, unique molecular identifiers were attached to individual cDNA molecules for quantitative, reproducible TCR counting. The authors' processing: A typical sample had 95,000 to 100,000 TCRs, with roughly 20,000 to 700,000 overall. TCRdb fed the RACE reads into MiXCR, producing one record per CDR3 protein. These V and J calls derive from TCRdb rather than the authors' analysis. This sample has 180,000 or so distinct CDR3 sequences, with around 23% found just once. These data are taken from a study of human T cells and chemical hapten exposure. Study-wide background: DPC at 2% was the sensitizing agent, placed on roughly 2 cm by roughly 2 cm of upper inner arm skin. Patch testing was performed with 0.01% DPC on the upper back, with reading at 6 days.

V lost 1 base and J lost 7; bases outside the gene matches: 2. The V gene's germline CDR1 is DFQATT and CDR2 SNEGSKA (reference sequence). CDR3 length: 14 amino acids. Time point: patch test 3, about 24 weeks after DPC sensitization. The sample's treatment: therapeutic diphenylcyclopropenone sensitization with weekly scalp DPC. The chain is built from TRBV20-1 and TRBJ1-6, with 9 nucleotides matching TRBD1. The TCR was taken from a woman aged 40 to 55 with alopecia areata. Some clones in this sample may be carry-over from other donors' samples. The source was whole blood, collected in connection with sensitization to the hapten diphenylcyclopropenone (DPC). CDR3 region: CSARVGQGNSPLHF. The CDR3 region has the DNA TGCAGTGCTAGAGTGGGACAGGGAAATTCACCCCTCCACTTT.